Below are 3 T cell receptor beta chains sequenced from a single sample in a study of cytomegalovirus exposure and HLA in healthy donors (dated by TCRdb to about 2017). Receptors were amplified or captured by the immunoSEQ multiplex PCR assay. The multiplex PCR relied on a mix of 60 forward primers for TCR Vbeta segments and 13 reverse primers for TCR Jbeta segments. The clones in this table, taken by TCRdb from immuneACCESS, are in-frame only. Not every clone is retained; where verified, under half of the shortfall comes from an unresolved V gene, and the cause of the rest is unknown. The sample data list under 250,000 clones, and approximately 78% of these were observed just once. The ten most abundant clones make up 3.5% to 4% of the sample. Sequencing was carried out using PBMCs. These receptors originate from a male donor in good health and CMV-seronegative.

The rearrangement joins TRBV4-1 to TRBJ2-5; no reliable D call. The closer fit of TRBJ2-7 to the DNA end suggests the J call may be wrong. Germline CDR1 and CDR2: MGHRA and YSYEKL. The length of the CDR3 is 13 residues. CDR3 loop: CASSQRLGFEQYF. The CDR3, as DNA: TGCGCCAGCAGCCAGCGTCTCGGGTTCGAGCAGTACTTC.

A few counts support this clone. This chain uses TRBV7-9 with TRBJ2-1; D remains unclear. Trimming took off 5 bases at V and 1 base at J, with 9 bases between the two ends. Germline lookup yields CDR1 SEHNR and CDR2 FQNEAQ (reference sequence). This CDR3 contains 14 residues. This CDR3 is CASSQVTSYNEQFF. The DNA for the CDR3 is TGTGCCAGCAGCCAGGTTACTTCCTACAATGAGCAGTTCTTC.

V and J are TRBV5-6 and TRBJ1-1, with D maybe TRBD1 (5 bases). The ends were cut back, 3 bases at V and 2 bases at J, with 17 bases in the middle. The CDR3 length is 16 residues. Per germline, CDR1 SGHDT and CDR2 YYEEEE. The CDR3 loop is CASSSMGLDENTEAFF. CDR3 nucleotides: TGTGCCAGCAGCTCCATGGGACTGGACGAAAACACTGAAGCTTTCTTT.